These 2 T cell receptor beta chains were all obtained from the same sample, sequenced in a study of circulating and synovial CD4+ cells in juvenile arthritis. Libraries were prepared by immunoSEQ multiplex PCR; TCRdb keeps only in-frame clonotypes and omits some of them. This sample yields about 32,000 clones, of which about 95% are seen a single time; 0.6% to 0.85% belongs to the top ten. Sequencing input: CD4+ T cells from blood. The receptors originated from a human donor with juvenile idiopathic arthritis.

The chain uses TRBV10-1 and TRBJ2-5; 7 bases agree with TRBD2. Germline V gene sequence: CDR1 WNHNN, CDR2 SYGVQD (reference sequence). The CDR3 has 16 residues. J was trimmed by 0 bases and V by 0 bases; bases with no gene match: 4. In DNA form, the CDR3 reads TGCGCCAGCAGTGAGTCTAAGGGACTAAACCAAGAGACCCAGTACTTC. This encodes CASSESKGLNQETQYF.

The rearrangement links TRBV19 to TRBJ1-2; TRBD1 might be the D (6 bases). Deletions cut 8 bases from V and 1 base from J, with 17 bases between. CDR1 LNHDA and CDR2 SQIVND come from the germline V gene (reference sequence). The CDR3 loop spans 15 amino acids. The CDR3 DNA sequence: TGTGCCAGTTACCCCGGGGGGGCGGGTAACTATGGCTACACCTTC. Translated, it gives CASYPGGAGNYGYTF.